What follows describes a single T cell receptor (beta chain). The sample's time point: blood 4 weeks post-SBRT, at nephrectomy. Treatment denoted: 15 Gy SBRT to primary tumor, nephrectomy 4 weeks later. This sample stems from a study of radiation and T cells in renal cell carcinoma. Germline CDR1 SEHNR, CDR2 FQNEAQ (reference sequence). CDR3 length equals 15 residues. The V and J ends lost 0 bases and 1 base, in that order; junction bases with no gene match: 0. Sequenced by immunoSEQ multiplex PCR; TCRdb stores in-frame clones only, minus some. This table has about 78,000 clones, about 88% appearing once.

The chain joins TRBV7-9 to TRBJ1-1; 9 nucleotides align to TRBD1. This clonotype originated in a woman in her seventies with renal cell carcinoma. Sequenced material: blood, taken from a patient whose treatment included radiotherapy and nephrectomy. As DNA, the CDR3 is TGTGCCAGCAGCTTAGCGGGACAGGGGAACACTGAAGCTTTCTTT. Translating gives CASSLAGQGNTEAFF.